The present TCR beta chain was sequenced within a study of tumor and adjacent non-tumor tissue in lung cancer (dated by TCRdb to the late 2010s). For the wider study: Of the cohort, more than ten patients had adenocarcinoma, 2 had squamous cell carcinoma and 1 had small cell lung cancer. Over 25 paired specimens, one tumor and one normal lung sample per patient, were profiled by TCRbeta CDR3 sequencing. Among the roughly 15 patients, ages ranged from roughly 31 to 80 years, approximately 10 were men and 5 were women, and disease was TNM stage I to III. Sequencing produced 130,000,000 or so productive TCRbeta reads in total, an average of about 4 million reads per sample. Using bulk TCRbeta repertoires from around 15 lung cancer patients, the study set lung tumor tissue side by side with matched distant non-tumor lung tissue.

RNA was isolated from bulk, unsorted tissue, and RNA quality was assessed with a NanoDrop ND-1000 and an Agilent 2100. Donors were newly diagnosed lung cancer patients admitted for thoracic surgery in China between August and November 2014, without prior chemotherapy. Patients who had received previous radiotherapy or chemotherapy, or who had another concurrent cancer, were excluded from the study. Pieces of surgical tissue measuring roughly 1-2.2 cm3 were kept in RNAlater solution and held at -80 degrees C until needed. Taken from the germline V gene (reference sequence), the CDR1 and CDR2 loops are DFQATT and SNEGSKA. The CDR3 numbers 13 residues from cysteine through phenylalanine. The read is trimmed to its CDR3 DNA, 39 bases read in frame from base 1. V lost 1 base and J lost 8 bases, and the count of bases not matched to a germline gene is 3. The library was generated by multiplex PCR. The sequencer was an Illumina HiSeq 2500. TCRbeta libraries were built by three rounds of nested PCR using primers (Table S4), following protocols modified from ARM-PCR. PCR products of 200-500 bp were gel-excised and purified with the QIAquick gel extraction kit before sequencing. As for the original processing: Trimmomatic was used to clean the reads, FLASH was used to merge the reads into complete CDR3 sequences, and MiTCR was used to assign the reads to V(D)J germline segments. VDJtools was used to compute clonal diversity as the inverse Simpson's index. In-frame sequences without a premature stop codon were defined as productive reads. TCRdb reprocessed the public reads (quality trimming at Q25 with fastp, clone calling with MiXCR) and kept in-frame beta chains. Every CDR3 protein is listed once, alongside the most common genes and DNA of its rows. TCRdb's processing, not the study's, gives the V and J calls here. The sample includes roughly 220,000 distinct CDR3 sequences, with around 71% observed a single time. 20% to 25% of the sample lies in the top ten.

The research as a whole found: Younger patients had significantly higher TCR diversity, and higher tumor TCR diversity was associated with shorter overall and disease-free survival. Peripheral blood was not sequenced, so blood TCRbeta repertoires in these lung cancer patients were not examined. The methods do not name the sequencing platform or mention unique molecular identifiers. In normal lung, the top 100 clones accounted for a significantly larger cumulative share of the repertoire than in tumor tissue. Tumor tissue showed significantly greater TCR diversity (inverse Simpson) than normal lung tissue (roughly 430 vs 170, P = 0.0075, Mann-Whitney U test). With only around 16 patients in the cohort, the authors noted that larger samples and more detailed clinical data are needed.

This clonotype was observed at least ten times. What antigen it recognizes has not been identified. The sample holds no much larger clone one base away, and base qualities are not on file. What was sequenced was lung tumor tissue. The chain is encoded by TRBV20-1 joined to TRBJ2-1; TRBD1 matches 9 bases in the middle. The receptor comes from a man aged 60 to 75 with non-small cell lung cancer. CDR3 sequence: CSARGTGDDEQFF. The bases are TGCAGTGCTAGAGGGACAGGGGACGATGAGCAGTTCTTC.